Presented here are 2 T cell receptor beta chains from one specimen sequenced in a study of T cells after yellow fever vaccination. TCRdb reprocessed the 5' RACE reads via MiXCR and lists one record per CDR3 protein. The sample shows around 29,000 distinct CDR3 sequences, roughly 6% of them seen only once. The material sequenced was PBMCs, either bulk or a sorted T-cell subset (CD4+, CD8+, memory, or dextramer-sorted; not recorded which), taken on the day of the yellow fever booster vaccination. All receptors derive from a man aged 25 to 45 who received the YFV17D yellow fever vaccine.

This clonotype was detected ten times or more. The chain couples TRBV29-1 to TRBJ1-2; 9 bases are a match to TRBD1. Germline V gene sequence: CDR1 SQVTM, CDR2 ANQGSEA. Trimming took 6 bases from V and 6 from J; bases not matched to a gene: 8. There are 13 residues in the CDR3. The DNA for the CDR3 is TGCAGCGTCGGGGGGACAGGGTCGGATGGCTACACCTTC. Translating it yields CSVGGTGSDGYTF.

The J gene is TRBJ2-1, the V gene TRBV7-9; D remains ambiguous. The V gene lost 6 bases and the J gene lost 3 bases, with 15 bases spanning the gap. Germline V gene lookup returns CDR1 SEHNR and CDR2 FQNEAQ (reference sequence). The CDR3 extends over 15 amino acids. The CDR3: CASSRLDRSYNEQFF. For the CDR3, the DNA is TGTGCCAGCAGTCGACTCGATAGAAGCTACAATGAGCAGTTCTTC. Using reference TRBV7-9 and TRBJ2-1 for the parts outside the CDR3, the full variable domain is DTGVSQNPRHKITKRGQNVTFRCDPISEHNRLYWYRQTLGQGPEFLTYFQNEAQLEKSRLLSDRFSAERPKGSFSTLEIQRTEQGDSAMYLCASSRLDRSYNEQFFGPGTRLTVL.